This TCR beta chain was recovered during a study of radiotherapy plus CTLA-4 blockade in lung cancer. This clone was observed once. Profiled with immunoSEQ multiplex PCR; TCRdb holds only in-frame clones, not every one. Among tens of thousands of clones listed, 70% to 90% were seen once. Sequenced material: peripheral blood, taken from a patient treated with radiotherapy plus ipilimumab. The sequence came from a human donor with non-small cell lung cancer whose response to radiotherapy plus ipilimumab could not be evaluated.

The CDR3 sequence: CASSILGRAAGELFF. The CDR3 DNA follows: TGTGCCAGTAGTATATTGGGCAGGGCGGCCGGGGAGCTGTTTTTT. The V gene is TRBV19, the J gene TRBJ2-2; tentative D call: TRBD1 (5 bases). Per germline, CDR1 LNHDA and CDR2 SQIVND (reference sequence). The CDR3 extends over 15 amino acids. Trimming took off 2 bases at V and 6 bases at J, with 13 bases between the two ends.